A selection of T cell receptor beta chains follows, all from one sample in a study of shared clonotypes between healthy human individuals. Profiled with immunoSEQ multiplex PCR; TCRdb holds only in-frame clones, not every one. Of 2 million to 2.5 million clones in the sample, 92% were seen once. Material: naive CD4+ T cells from PBMCs. All receptors come from a man younger than 35 in good health. Some clones in this sample may be carry-over from other donors' samples. Each CDR3 is given with its conserved first and last residue. D genes are given only for firm matches. Part of the rows lack a size; the others show once, few, many or a class for expanded clones.

V	J	D	size	length	CDR3	DNA
TRBV10-3	TRBJ1-3	NA	NA	12	CAISESVDTIYF	TGTGCCATCAGTGAGTCAGTGGACACCATATATTTT
TRBV19	TRBJ2-6	NA	NA	14	CASSWGTGANVLTF	TGTGCCAGTAGTTGGGGGACTGGGGCCAACGTCCTGACTTTC
TRBV5-1	TRBJ1-3	NA	NA	14	CASSLGNSGNTIYF	TGCGCCAGCAGCTTGGGAAACTCTGGAAACACCATATATTTT
TRBV7-2	TRBJ2-5	NA	NA	12	CASSPSQETQYF	TGTGCCAGCAGCCCCTCACAAGAGACCCAGTACTTC
TRBV9	TRBJ2-5	NA	once	16	CASSVDQGIYQETQYF	TGTGCCAGCAGCGTAGACCAGGGAATATACCAAGAGACCCAGTACTTC
TRBV7-8	TRBJ2-7	NA	NA	15	CASRPRVGGAYEQYF	TGTGCCAGCAGACCGCGGGTTGGCGGCGCCTACGAGCAGTACTTC
TRBV28	TRBJ1-3	NA	NA	15	CASSPGQGSGNTIYF	TGTGCCAGCAGTCCGGGACAAGGGTCCGGAAACACCATATATTTT
TRBV6-5	TRBJ2-5	NA	few	13	CASSYSGKETQYF	TGTGCCAGCAGTTACTCCGGCAAAGAGACCCAGTACTTC
TRBV5-4	TRBJ1-1	NA	NA	15	CASSGGGTVNTEAFF	TGTGCCAGCAGCGGGGGTGGGACGGTCAACACTGAAGCTTTCTTT
TRBV28	TRBJ1-2	NA	NA	14	CASSRVTASNGYTF	TGTGCCAGCAGCCGGGTGACAGCCTCAAATGGCTACACCTTC
TRBV5-1	TRBJ1-1	NA	NA	13	CASSSAGNTEAFF	TGCGCCAGCAGCTCCGCAGGGAACACTGAAGCTTTCTTT
TRBV18	TRBJ2-1	NA	once	15	CASSPLAGVSNEQFF	TGTGCCAGCTCACCACTGGCAGGGGTGAGCAATGAGCAGTTCTTC
TRBV7-6	TRBJ2-7	TRBD2	NA	19	CASSLSPSAGLSPQGEQYF	TGTGCCAGCAGCTTATCCCCTTCAGCGGGACTAAGCCCTCAAGGCGAGCAGTACTTC
TRBV28	TRBJ2-7	NA	once	16	CASGLLGRAGSYEQYF	TGTGCCAGCGGCCTCCTGGGGCGGGCAGGCTCCTACGAGCAGTACTTC
TRBV11-2	TRBJ2-1	TRBD2	NA	15	CASSWTSGMKNEQFF	TGTGCCAGCAGCTGGACTAGCGGGATGAAGAATGAGCAGTTCTTC
TRBV9	TRBJ2-3	TRBD2	NA	14	CASSATSYPDTQYF	TGTGCCAGCAGCGCGACTAGCTACCCAGATACGCAGTATTTT
TRBV7-2	TRBJ2-3	TRBD2	NA	18	CASSLNRAGPSTTDTQYF	TGTGCCAGCAGTTTGAATCGAGCGGGGCCATCCACCACAGATACGCAGTATTTT
TRBV19	TRBJ1-5	TRBD1	NA	16	CASSQRTGVLNQPQHF	TGTGCCAGTAGTCAAAGGACAGGGGTCCTCAATCAGCCCCAGCATTTT
TRBV7-2	TRBJ1-2	NA	NA	15	CASSFVRPDDYGYTF	TGTGCCAGCAGCTTCGTACGGCCCGACGACTATGGCTACACCTTC
TRBV7-9	TRBJ2-7	NA	NA	16	CASSARTPLASYEQYF	TGTGCCAGCAGCGCCCGTACGCCACTGGCGTCCTACGAGCAGTACTTC
TRBV2	TRBJ1-1	NA	NA	12	CASSSGAYEAFF	TGTGCCAGCAGCTCCGGGGCCTATGAAGCTTTCTTT
TRBV27	TRBJ2-2	NA	NA	20	CASSLLRVVRRSGNTGELFF	TGTGCCAGCAGTTTATTACGGGTGGTGCGGCGGTCAGGGAACACCGGGGAGCTGTTTTTT
TRBV6-6	TRBJ1-2	NA	NA	14	CASSYSSRGGGYTF	TGTGCCAGCAGTTACTCCTCCAGGGGTGGTGGCTACACCTTC
TRBV6-1	TRBJ2-7	NA	NA	15	CASSGIGAISYEQYF	TGTGCCAGCAGTGGTATTGGGGCGATCTCCTACGAGCAGTACTTC
TRBV5-1	TRBJ2-3	TRBD2	NA	14	CASTMGGRLDTQYF	TGCGCCAGCACAATGGGGGGGAGGCTGGATACGCAGTATTTT
TRBV7-9	TRBJ1-1	NA	NA	14	CASSELTSSREAFF	TGTGCCAGCAGCGAGTTGACATCTTCTCGTGAAGCTTTCTTT
TRBV5-1	TRBJ2-3	NA	NA	15	CASSLALLGTDTQYF	TGCGCCAGCAGCTTGGCCTTACTAGGCACAGATACGCAGTATTTT
TRBV28	TRBJ2-5	TRBD2	NA	15	CASSRTTSGGETQYF	TGTGCCAGCAGCCGGACGACTAGCGGCGGAGAGACCCAGTACTTC
TRBV4-1	TRBJ2-1	TRBD2	NA	17	CASRPGTSGRASNEQFF	TGCGCCAGCAGACCCGGGACTAGCGGGAGGGCCAGTAATGAGCAGTTCTTC
TRBV5-5	TRBJ1-2	TRBD1	NA	15	CASREAGTGIYGYTF	TGTGCCAGCAGGGAGGCCGGGACAGGGATCTATGGCTACACCTTC
TRBV21-1	TRBJ2-1	NA	NA	16	CASSKGEAVPYNEQFF	TGTGCCAGCAGCAAGGGGGAGGCTGTCCCTTACAATGAGCAGTTCTTC
TRBV4-1	TRBJ2-3	TRBD1	NA	15	CASSQGSGGRDTQYF	TGCGCCAGCAGCCAAGGTTCAGGGGGCAGAGATACGCAGTATTTT
TRBV28	TRBJ2-7	TRBD2	NA	15	CASSLSSSGSYEQYF	TGTGCCAGCAGTTTATCATCTAGCGGCTCCTACGAGCAGTACTTC
TRBV23-1	TRBJ2-5	NA	NA	15	CASSQSSGFAKTQYF	TGCGCCAGCAGTCAATCGTCCGGGTTTGCAAAGACCCAGTACTTC
TRBV10-3	TRBJ2-3	NA	NA	16	CAISPGLTGLTDTQYF	TGTGCCATCAGTCCTGGACTGACAGGACTCACAGATACGCAGTATTTT
TRBV30	TRBJ2-7	TRBD2	once	13	CAWRGLAGSEQYF	TGTGCCTGGAGGGGACTAGCGGGAAGCGAGCAGTACTTC
TRBV5-4	TRBJ2-7	TRBD1	NA	14	CASRPGTGGGEQYF	TGTGCCAGCAGACCCGGGACAGGGGGCGGCGAGCAGTACTTC
TRBV11-2	TRBJ2-3	NA	few	12	CASSWGTDTQYF	TGTGCCAGCAGCTGGGGCACAGATACGCAGTATTTT
TRBV5-4	TRBJ2-2	NA	NA	14	CASSPRTGGGELFF	TGTGCCAGCAGCCCCAGGACCGGGGGAGGGGAGCTGTTTTTT
TRBV11-2	TRBJ2-2	TRBD2	NA	15	CASSLSGSNTGELFF	TGTGCCAGCAGCCTTAGCGGGTCGAACACCGGGGAGCTGTTTTTT
TRBV27	TRBJ2-7	NA	NA	16	CASSLFMRGRGYEQYF	TGTGCCAGCAGTTTATTTATGCGGGGCAGGGGGTACGAGCAGTACTTC